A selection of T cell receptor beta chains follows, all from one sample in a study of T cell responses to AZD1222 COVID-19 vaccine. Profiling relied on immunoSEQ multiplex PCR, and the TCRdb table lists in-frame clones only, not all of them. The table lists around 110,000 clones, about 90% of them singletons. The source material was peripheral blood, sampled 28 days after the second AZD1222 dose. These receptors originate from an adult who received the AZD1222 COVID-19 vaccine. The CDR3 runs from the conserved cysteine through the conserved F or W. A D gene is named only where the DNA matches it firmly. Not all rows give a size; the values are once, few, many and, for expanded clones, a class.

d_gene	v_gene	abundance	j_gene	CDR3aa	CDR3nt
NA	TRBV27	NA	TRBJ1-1	CASSSRQTMGTEAFF	TGTGCCAGCAGTTCCCGACAGACGATGGGCACTGAAGCTTTCTTT
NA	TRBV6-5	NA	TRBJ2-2	CASSYSGTGELFF	TGTGCCAGCAGTTACAGTGGCACCGGGGAGCTGTTTTTT
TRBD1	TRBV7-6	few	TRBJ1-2	CASSPVGTGNYGYTF	TGTGCCAGCAGCCCGGTGGGGACAGGCAACTATGGCTACACCTTC
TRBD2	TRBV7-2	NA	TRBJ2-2	CASSLGGLASAGELFF	TGTGCCAGCAGCTTAGGGGGACTAGCGTCCGCCGGGGAGCTGTTTTTT
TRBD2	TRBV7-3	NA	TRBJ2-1	CASSLWGGSHNEQFF	TGTGCCAGCAGCTTATGGGGGGGATCTCACAATGAGCAGTTCTTC
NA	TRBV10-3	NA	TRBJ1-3	CAIREPGRQISGNTIYF	TGTGCCATCAGAGAACCAGGACGGCAAATCTCTGGAAACACCATATATTTT
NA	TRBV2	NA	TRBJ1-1	CASSDRRENTEAFF	TGTGCCAGCAGTGACCGTCGGGAGAACACTGAAGCTTTCTTT
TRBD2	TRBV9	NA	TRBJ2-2	CASSRAGAGAVTGELFF	TGTGCCAGCAGCCGAGCCGGAGCGGGGGCAGTGACCGGGGAGCTGTTTTTT
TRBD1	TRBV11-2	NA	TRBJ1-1	CASSLQGPVGEAFF	TGTGCCAGCAGCCTACAGGGGCCGGTCGGTGAAGCTTTCTTT
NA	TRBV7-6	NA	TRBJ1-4	CASSLAPEDNEKLFF	TGTGCCAGCAGCTTAGCCCCAGAGGATAATGAAAAACTGTTTTTT
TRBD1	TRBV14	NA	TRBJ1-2	CASSQETGVGYTF	TGTGCCAGCAGCCAAGAAACAGGGGTTGGCTACACCTTC
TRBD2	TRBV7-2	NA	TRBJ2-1	CASSSPRLAGIDNEQFF	TGTGCCAGCAGCTCACCCCGACTAGCGGGGATCGACAATGAGCAGTTCTTC
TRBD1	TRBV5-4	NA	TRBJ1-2	CASSFGTDYGYTF	TGTGCCAGCAGCTTCGGGACAGATTATGGCTACACCTTC
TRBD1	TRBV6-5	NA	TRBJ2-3	CASRGQGPDTQYF	TGTGCCAGCAGAGGACAGGGGCCAGATACGCAGTATTTT
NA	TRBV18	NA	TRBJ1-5	CASSPDGINQPQHF	TGTGCCAGCTCACCGGACGGAATCAATCAGCCCCAGCATTTT
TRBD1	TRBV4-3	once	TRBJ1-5	CASSQEWGQGQSPQHF	TGCGCCAGCAGCCAAGAGTGGGGACAGGGTCAGTCGCCCCAGCATTTT
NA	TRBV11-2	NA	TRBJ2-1	CASSSRGAGDEQFF	TGTGCCAGCAGCTCCCGCGGGGCCGGGGATGAGCAGTTCTTC
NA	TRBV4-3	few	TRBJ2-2	CASSQGRDYTGELFF	TGCGCCAGCAGCCAAGGGAGGGACTACACCGGGGAGCTGTTTTTT
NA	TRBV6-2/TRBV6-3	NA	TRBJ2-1	CASSSVGSGGPGEQFF	TGTGCCAGCAGTTCGGTGGGCTCCGGGGGGCCGGGTGAGCAGTTCTTC
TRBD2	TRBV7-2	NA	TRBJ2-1	CASSSGLARNEQFF	TGTGCCAGCAGCTCGGGACTAGCGAGAAATGAGCAGTTCTTC
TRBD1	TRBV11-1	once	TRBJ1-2	CASSFRDSNYGYTF	TGTGCCAGCAGCTTCCGGGACAGCAACTATGGCTACACCTTC
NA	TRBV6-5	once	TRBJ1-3	CATQYRVNSGNTIYF	TGTGCCACTCAATACAGGGTAAACTCTGGAAACACCATATATTTT
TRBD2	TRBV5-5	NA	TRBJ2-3	CASSLLAGTSTDTQYF	TGTGCCAGCAGCTTGCTAGCGGGTACTAGCACAGATACGCAGTATTTT
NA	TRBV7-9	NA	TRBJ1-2	CASSEGRTNYGYTF	TGTGCCAGCAGCGAAGGACGCACTAACTATGGCTACACCTTC
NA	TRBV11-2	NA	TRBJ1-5	CASSFTGNQPQHF	TGTGCCAGCAGCTTTACTGGAAATCAGCCCCAGCATTTT
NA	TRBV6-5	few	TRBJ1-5	CASSYRDGQPQHF	TGTGCCAGCAGTTACAGGGACGGCCAGCCCCAGCATTTT
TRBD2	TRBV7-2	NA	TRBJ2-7	CASSLDGTSDKYF	TGTGCCAGCAGCTTAGACGGGACTAGCGATAAGTACTTC
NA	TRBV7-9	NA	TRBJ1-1	CASSLAMNTEAFF	TGTGCCAGCAGCTTGGCAATGAACACTGAAGCTTTCTTT
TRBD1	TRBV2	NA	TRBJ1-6	CASTSRTGENSPLHF	TGTGCCAGCACCTCCCGGACAGGAGAGAATTCACCCCTCCACTTT
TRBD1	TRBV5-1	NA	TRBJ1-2	CASSLAVQGAPNYGYTF	TGCGCCAGCAGCTTGGCCGTGCAGGGGGCGCCTAACTATGGCTACACCTTC
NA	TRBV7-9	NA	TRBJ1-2	CASSLGGGDGYTF	TGTGCCAGCAGCTTGGGTGGTGGTGATGGCTACACCTTC
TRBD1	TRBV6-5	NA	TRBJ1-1	CASSRGQGGTEAFF	TGTGCCAGCAGTCGAGGACAGGGGGGCACTGAAGCTTTCTTT
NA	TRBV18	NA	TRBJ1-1	CASSPAGLGYTEAFF	TGTGCCAGCTCACCAGCAGGGTTAGGGTACACTGAAGCTTTCTTT
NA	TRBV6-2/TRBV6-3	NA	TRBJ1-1	CASSHREGDFF	TGTGCCAGCAGCCACCGAGAAGGGGATTTCTTT
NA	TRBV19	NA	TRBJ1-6	CASSSRDTVPGSPLHF	TGTGCCAGTAGTTCTCGGGACACCGTCCCGGGTTCACCCCTCCACTTT
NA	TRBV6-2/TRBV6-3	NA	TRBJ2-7	CASSSGTAGYEQYF	TGTGCCAGCAGTTCCGGGACAGCGGGCTACGAGCAGTACTTC
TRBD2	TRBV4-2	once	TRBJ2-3	CASSQDAPGGQYF	TGTGCCAGCAGCCAAGATGCCCCGGGAGGGCAGTATTTT
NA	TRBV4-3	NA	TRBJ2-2	CASSRRRDTGELFF	TGCGCCAGCAGCCGTAGACGGGACACCGGGGAGCTGTTTTTT
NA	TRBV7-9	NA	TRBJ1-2	CASSPLRGSYGYTF	TGTGCCAGCAGCCCCCTGCGTGGCAGCTATGGCTACACCTTC
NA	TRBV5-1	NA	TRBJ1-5	CASSLWAGDQPQHF	TGCGCCAGCAGCTTGTGGGCAGGGGATCAGCCCCAGCATTTT
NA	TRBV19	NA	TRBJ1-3	CASSKDRPGSGNTIYF	TGTGCCAGTAGTAAGGACCGACCCGGCTCTGGAAACACCATATATTTT
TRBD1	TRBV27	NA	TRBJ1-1	CASSSRDSGLYRPEAFF	TGTGCCAGCAGTTCCCGGGACAGCGGACTGTACCGGCCTGAAGCTTTCTTT
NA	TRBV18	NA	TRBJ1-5	CASSHGGSNQPQHF	TGTGCCAGCTCCCATGGGGGTAGCAATCAGCCCCAGCATTTT
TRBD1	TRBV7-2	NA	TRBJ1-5	CASSPRGGAGPQHF	TGTGCCAGCAGCCCCAGGGGGGGGGCGGGGCCCCAGCATTTT
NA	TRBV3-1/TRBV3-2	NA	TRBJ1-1	CASSRGGEAFF	TGTGCCAGCAGCCGAGGTGGGGAAGCTTTCTTT
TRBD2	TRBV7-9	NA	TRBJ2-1	CASSLTSGVYNEQFF	TGTGCCAGCAGCTTAACTAGCGGGGTTTACAATGAGCAGTTCTTC
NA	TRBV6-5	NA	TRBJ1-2	CASSNAPTGYGYTF	TGTGCCAGCAGTAACGCGCCGACTGGCTATGGCTACACCTTC
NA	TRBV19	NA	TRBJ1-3	CASGWTTIYF	TGTGCCAGTGGATGGACCACCATATATTTT
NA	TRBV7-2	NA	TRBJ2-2	CASSSDNPPNTGELFF	TGTGCCAGCAGCTCGGACAACCCCCCGAACACCGGGGAGCTGTTTTTT
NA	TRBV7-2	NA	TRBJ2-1	CASSPSGGSSQFF	TGTGCCAGCAGCCCTTCGGGCGGCTCCTCGCAGTTCTTC
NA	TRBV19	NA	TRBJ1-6	CASSGGRGPSPLHF	TGTGCCAGTTCGGGGGGGCGTGGGCCTTCACCCCTCCACTTT
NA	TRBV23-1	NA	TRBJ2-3	CANPTEPDTQYF	TGCGCCAACCCAACAGAGCCAGATACGCAGTATTTT
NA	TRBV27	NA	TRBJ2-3	CASSSVDDTQYF	TGTGCCAGCAGTTCCGTTGATGATACGCAGTATTTT
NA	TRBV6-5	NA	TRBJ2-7	CASMASLGEYEQYF	TGTGCCAGCATGGCGTCACTAGGAGAGTACGAGCAGTACTTC
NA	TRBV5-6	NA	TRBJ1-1	CASREWGTTAQAFF	TGTGCCAGCAGGGAGTGGGGGACGACAGCCCAAGCTTTCTTT